Shown below are 11 T cell receptor beta chains from a single sample sequenced in a study of cytomegalovirus exposure and HLA in healthy donors. PCR amplification relied on 60 Vbeta primers (plus 13 Jbeta primers). Only in-frame clones appear in the TCRdb table, and some are missing; sequencing was by immunoSEQ multiplex PCR. The table gives just over 80,000 clones; the top ten clones make up 0.95% to 1.3% of it. Sequencing input: PBMCs. These receptors were taken from a woman aged 30 to 39 in good health and CMV-seronegative.

The chain combines TRBV30 with TRBJ1-5, with 8 bases identical to TRBD1. The CDR3 is 15 amino acids. The ends lost 3 bases at V and 6 bases at J; junction bases unmatched: 10. In germline, CDR1 is GTSNPN, CDR2 SVGIG (reference sequence). The CDR3 DNA is TGTGCCTGGAGCGCGTCAGGGGGCGTAGGTCAGCCCCAGCATTTT. Its protein is CAWSASGGVGQPQHF.

The J gene is TRBJ2-1, the V gene TRBV19, with 10 bases fitting TRBD2. V shed 5 bases, J shed 2 bases, and the junction held 9 bases outside the gene matches. The CDR3 totals 17 residues. CDR1 LNHDA and CDR2 SQIVND come from the germline V gene (reference sequence). This CDR3 reads CASSWSSGSDTYNEQFF. The CDR3 nucleotides are TGTGCCAGTAGTTGGTCTAGCGGGAGCGATACCTACAATGAGCAGTTCTTC.

J is TRBJ2-6 and V is TRBV6-5, with D tentatively TRBD1 (6 bases). This CDR3 is built from 14 residues. From germline, CDR1 is MNHEY and CDR2 SVGAGI. V was shortened by 6 bases and J by 0 bases, with 6 bases between the two germline ends. The CDR3 nucleotides read TGTGCCAGCAGACAGGGCTCTGGGGCCAACGTCCTGACTTTC. Amino acid sequence: CASRQGSGANVLTF.

The chain links TRBV6-5 to TRBJ2-2; D might be TRBD2 (7 bases). Trimming removed 2 bases from V and 4 bases from J, with 11 bases in between. The CDR3 consists of 15 residues. Germline CDR1 MNHEY, CDR2 SVGAGI. The CDR3 DNA follows: TGTGCCAGCAGTTACGGGGGGGCGGCCACCGGGGAGCTGTTTTTT. Protein: CASSYGGAATGELFF.

The rearrangement joins TRBV7-9 to TRBJ2-6; perhaps TRBD1 as D (6 bases). CDR3 length: 17 residues. The germline CDR1 and CDR2 sequences are SEHNR and FQNEAQ (reference sequence). The V gene lost 3 bases and the J gene lost 2 bases, with 14 bases spanning the gap. The CDR3 here is CASSLSESGAGANVLTF. The CDR3 bases are TGTGCCAGCAGCTTGTCAGAGTCAGGGGCTGGGGCCAACGTCCTGACTTTC.

V usage is TRBV19 and J usage is TRBJ2-7; 7 nucleotides line up with TRBD1. The CDR3 is made up of 13 amino acids. Germline loops: CDR1 LNHDA, CDR2 SQIVND (reference sequence). Trimming at V came to 5 bases and at J to 4 bases, leaving 5 bases not matched to a gene. DNA for the CDR3: TGTGCCAGTAGTGCACTACAGGGGTACGAGCAGTACTTC. This translates into CASSALQGYEQYF. The full variable domain, with the rest looked up from reference TRBV19 and TRBJ2-7, is DGGITQSPKYLFRKEGQNVTLSCEQNLNHDAMYWYRQDPGQGLRLIYYSQIVNDFQKGDIAEGYSVSREKKESFPLTVTSAQKNPTAFYLCASSALQGYEQYFGPGTRLTVT.

The chain recombines TRBV27 with TRBJ2-3; no clear D. This CDR3 comprises 11 residues. Trimming cost V 6 bases and J 6 bases, with 7 bases left between them. Germline values: CDR1 MNHEY, CDR2 SMNVEV (reference sequence). CDR3 coding DNA: TGTGCCAGCAGACTGAGGGATACGCAGTATTTT. Translation: CASRLRDTQYF.

V gene TRBV7-9 combines with J gene TRBJ2-3; 9 bases align to TRBD1. V lost 5 bases, J lost 2 bases, and 8 bases stayed unmatched. The germline gives CDR1 SEHNR, CDR2 FQNEAQ (reference sequence). This CDR3 has 16 amino acids. CDR3 in amino acids: CASSSGQGTFTDTQYF. The CDR3 coding sequence is TGTGCCAGCAGCAGCGGACAGGGGACCTTCACAGATACGCAGTATTTT.

For the CDR3, the DNA is TGCAGCGTTGAAGATTGGCGCAGGTCGAACACTGAAGCTTTCTTT. The encoded protein is CSVEDWRRSNTEAFF. The rearrangement uses TRBV29-1 and TRBJ1-1; no clear D gene. The CDR3 contains 15 residues. The germline V and J ends were trimmed by 0 bases and 1 base, with 12 bases remaining between them. Germline CDR1 reads SQVTM; CDR2 reads ANQGSEA.

The CDR3 here is CASSAGKGHNYGYTF. The CDR3 DNA reads TGTGCCAGCAGTGCCGGTAAGGGGCACAACTATGGCTACACCTTC. The chain combines TRBV28 with TRBJ1-2; a possible D gene is TRBD1 (5 bases). Germline V gene lookup returns CDR1 MDHEN and CDR2 SYDVKM. V was clipped by 5 bases and J by 2 bases, with 15 bases between them. CDR3 length: 15 residues.

The chain joins TRBV7-9 to TRBJ2-5, with TRBD2 matching over 10 bases. In germline, CDR1 is SEHNR, CDR2 FQNEAQ (reference sequence). Trimming took 1 base from V and 5 from J; bases not matched to a gene: 4. The CDR3 loop spans 15 amino acids. The CDR3 sequence: CASSLEAGGRETQYF. For the CDR3, the DNA is TGTGCCAGCAGCTTAGAAGCGGGGGGGCGTGAGACCCAGTACTTC.